This T cell receptor (beta chain) was recorded in a study of T cell responses to AZD1222 COVID-19 vaccine. Turning to this clone: Antigen: not known.

Findings of the study overall: Sampling captured repertoires only after the peak T cell response. Just 6 or 7 AZD1222 recipients were seropositive at baseline.

The CDR3 contains 13 residues. V lost 6 bases, J lost 4 bases, and 12 bases lay in between. From germline, CDR1 is LNHDA and CDR2 SQIVND (reference sequence). Some clones are missing from TCRdb's copy, which holds only in-frame ones; the method was immunoSEQ multiplex PCR. Seen here are around 140,000 clones, over 90% observed once, and the top ten hold roughly 5.9%. This TCR was recovered from an adult in good health. This specimen consisted of peripheral blood, obtained on day 0 of AZD1222 vaccination. J is TRBJ1-1 and V is TRBV19; the D is unclear. The CDR3 spells CASSSTRVTEAFF. The CDR3 DNA reads TGTGCCAGTAGCTCCACCCGGGTCACTGAAGCTTTCTTT.